This entry is about one T cell receptor (beta chain). Its antigen is currently unknown. The data were taken from a study of cytomegalovirus exposure and HLA in healthy donors. Study-wide context: Of approximately 400 genotyped donors, more than 75% clustered with self-reported Caucasian donors. Study-level points and caveats: Relative to equally common others, HLA-associated TCR beta chains showed greater clonal expansion in a later analysis.

Primers for the PCR totalled 60 Vbeta and 13 Jbeta. The data were produced by immunoSEQ multiplex PCR, yet TCRdb's version contains in-frame clones alone and is incomplete. The sample includes about 150,000 clones, 65% to 85% of them seen just once. This CDR3 spans 15 amino acids. Germline CDR1 and CDR2: SGDLS and YYNGEE. Trimming shortened V by 4 bases and J by 5 bases, and 19 bases separated the two germline ends. Sequencing used PBMCs. The TCR originated in a man aged 18 to 29 in good health and CMV-seronegative. The chain is built from TRBV9 and TRBJ2-7, with TRBD2 as a possible D gene (5 bases). The CDR3 DNA sequence: TGTGCCAGCAGCCCGAGGGCACCCCACGGGCACGAGCAGTACTTC. The encoded protein is CASSPRAPHGHEQYF.